The 3 T cell receptor beta chains in this list originate from one sample, sequenced in a study of naive and memory T cell subsets (dated by TCRdb to about 2017). Overall results and qualifications from the work: A few larger clonotypes were present in naive repertoires, especially CD8 naive repertoires, and these clonotypes were possibly memory cells re-expressing CD45RA.

Their recognized antigens are unknown. Library construction relied on UMI-ligation and nested PCR. The sequencing machine was an Illumina MiSeq. To cover both TRBC1 and TRBC2, the beta constant-region primer consisted of an equimolar mix of two oligonucleotides. Four rounds of PCR, combining the SP2 primer with nested alpha and beta constant-region primers, were used to amplify the ligated cDNA. The raw public data were reprocessed by TCRdb itself: fastp quality trimming at Q25, MiXCR clonotype calling, in-frame beta chains only. Identical CDR3 proteins give one entry, which carries the most common genes and DNA. The sample table records more than 95,000 distinct CDR3 sequences; around 13% of these occur just once. 2.8% of the sample belongs to the ten largest clones. The sequencing sample was made of naive CD8+ T cells from blood. Reading the label with the study, this specimen's cell subset or site is: naive T cells, CD45RA high CD27+. Source of these receptors: a human donor in good health.

The chain joins TRBV20-1 to TRBJ1-5; D not certain. CDR3 length: 15 amino acids. Germline lookup yields CDR1 DFQATT and CDR2 SNEGSKA (reference sequence). Trimming took 0 bases from V and 3 from J, leaving 12 bases between them. CDR3 sequence (DNA): TGCAGTGCTAGAGACATGGCCGCGTTCAATCAGCCCCAGCATTTT. Translating it yields CSARDMAAFNQPQHF.

This clonotype has just a few counts. This chain links TRBV6-2 or TRBV6-3 with TRBJ1-2; 8 bases line up with TRBD1. Per the germline V gene, CDR1 is MNHEY and CDR2 is SVGEGT. The J segment lost 6 bases and the V segment lost 0 bases, leaving 6 bases of the junction unmatched. This CDR3 is built from 15 residues. CDR3 amino acids: CASSYSDRALDGYTF. In DNA form, the CDR3 reads TGTGCCAGCAGTTACTCGGACAGGGCTCTGGATGGCTACACCTTC.

This clonotype was counted a few times. The rearrangement links TRBV7-2 to TRBJ2-7, with 8 bases that match TRBD2. The CDR3 covers 15 residues. Trimming cost V 1 base and J 2 bases; bases outside gene matches: 4. CDR1 and CDR2 from the germline V gene are SGHTA and FQGNSA. CDR3 residues: CASSLGIAGPYEQYF. In DNA, the CDR3 is TGTGCCAGCAGCTTAGGGATAGCGGGACCCTACGAGCAGTACTTC.